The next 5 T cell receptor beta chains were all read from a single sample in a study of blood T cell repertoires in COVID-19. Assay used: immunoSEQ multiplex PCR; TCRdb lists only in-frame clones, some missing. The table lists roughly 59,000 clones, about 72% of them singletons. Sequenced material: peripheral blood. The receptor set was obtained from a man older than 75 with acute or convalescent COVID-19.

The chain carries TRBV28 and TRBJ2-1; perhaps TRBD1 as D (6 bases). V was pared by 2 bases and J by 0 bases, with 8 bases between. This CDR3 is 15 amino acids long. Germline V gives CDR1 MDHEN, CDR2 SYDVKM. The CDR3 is CASSLGGGSYNEQFF. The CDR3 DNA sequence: TGTGCCAGCAGTTTAGGGGGCGGCTCCTACAATGAGCAGTTCTTC.

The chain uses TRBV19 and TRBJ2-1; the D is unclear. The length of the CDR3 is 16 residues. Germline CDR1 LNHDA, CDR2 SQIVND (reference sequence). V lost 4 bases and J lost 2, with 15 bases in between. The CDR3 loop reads CASSKGPNSPYNEQFF. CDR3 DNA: TGTGCCAGTAGTAAAGGTCCTAATAGCCCCTACAATGAGCAGTTCTTC.

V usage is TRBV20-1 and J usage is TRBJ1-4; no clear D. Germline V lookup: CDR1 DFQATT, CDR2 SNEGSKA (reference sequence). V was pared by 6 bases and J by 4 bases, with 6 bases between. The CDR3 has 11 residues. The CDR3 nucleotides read TGCAGTGCCGCGCATAATGAAAAACTGTTTTTT. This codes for CSAAHNEKLFF.

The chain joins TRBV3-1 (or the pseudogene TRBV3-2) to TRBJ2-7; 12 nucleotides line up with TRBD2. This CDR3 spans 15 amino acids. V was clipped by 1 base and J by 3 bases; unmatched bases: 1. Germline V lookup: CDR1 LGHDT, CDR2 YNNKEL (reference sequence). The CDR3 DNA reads TGTGCCAGCAGCCAAGGGACTAGCGGGGTCTACGAGCAGTACTTC. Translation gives CASSQGTSGVYEQYF.

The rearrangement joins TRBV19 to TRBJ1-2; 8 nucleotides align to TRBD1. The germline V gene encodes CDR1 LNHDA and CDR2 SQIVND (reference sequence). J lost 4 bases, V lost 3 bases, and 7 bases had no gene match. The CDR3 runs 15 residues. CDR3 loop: CASSIRGQVGYGYTF. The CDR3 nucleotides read TGTGCCAGTAGTATTAGGGGACAGGTCGGCTATGGCTACACCTTC.